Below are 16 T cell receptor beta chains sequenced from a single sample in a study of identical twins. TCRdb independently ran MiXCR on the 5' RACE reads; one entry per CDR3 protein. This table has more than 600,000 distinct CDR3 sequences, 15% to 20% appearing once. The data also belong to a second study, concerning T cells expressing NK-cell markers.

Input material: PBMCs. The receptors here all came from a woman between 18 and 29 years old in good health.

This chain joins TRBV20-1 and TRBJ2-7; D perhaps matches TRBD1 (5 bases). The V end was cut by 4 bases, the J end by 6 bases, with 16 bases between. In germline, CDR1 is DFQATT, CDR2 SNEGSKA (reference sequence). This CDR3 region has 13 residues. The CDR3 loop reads CSATWQGSSEQYF. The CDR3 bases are TGCAGTGCTACGTGGCAGGGCAGTAGCGAGCAGTACTTC.

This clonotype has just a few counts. CDR3 sequence: CASSYSPRPDNEQFF. CDR3 in DNA: TGTGCCAGCAGTTACTCGCCACGACCGGACAATGAGCAGTTCTTC. The J gene is TRBJ2-1, the V gene TRBV6-5; no clear D gene. The CDR3 has 15 amino acids. CDR1 and CDR2 from the germline V gene are MNHEY and SVGAGI. V lost 0 bases and J lost 5, with 11 bases in between.

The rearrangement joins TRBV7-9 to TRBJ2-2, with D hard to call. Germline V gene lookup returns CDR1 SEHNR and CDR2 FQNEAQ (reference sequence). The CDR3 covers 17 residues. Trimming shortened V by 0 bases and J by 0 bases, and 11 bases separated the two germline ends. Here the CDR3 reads CASSLALASTNTGELFF. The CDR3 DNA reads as TGTGCCAGCAGCTTAGCGTTGGCGTCTACGAACACCGGGGAGCTGTTTTTT.

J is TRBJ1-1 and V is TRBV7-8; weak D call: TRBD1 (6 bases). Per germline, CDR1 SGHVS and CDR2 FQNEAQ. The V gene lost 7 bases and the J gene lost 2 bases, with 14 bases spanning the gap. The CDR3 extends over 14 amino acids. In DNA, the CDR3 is TGTGCCAGCACCATAGGGACAAGCAACACTGAAGCTTTCTTT. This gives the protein CASTIGTSNTEAFF.

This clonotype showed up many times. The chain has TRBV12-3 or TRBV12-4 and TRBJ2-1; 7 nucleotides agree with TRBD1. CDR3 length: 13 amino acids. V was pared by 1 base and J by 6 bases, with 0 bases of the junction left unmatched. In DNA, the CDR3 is TGTGCCAGCAGTTTAGGGGACAGCAATGAGCAGTTCTTC. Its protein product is CASSLGDSNEQFF.

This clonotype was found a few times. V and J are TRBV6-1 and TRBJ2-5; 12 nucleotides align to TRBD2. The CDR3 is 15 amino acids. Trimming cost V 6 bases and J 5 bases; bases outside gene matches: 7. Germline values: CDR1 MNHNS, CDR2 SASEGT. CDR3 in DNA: TGTGCCAGCAGCTCCCTGGGACTAGCGGGTGAGACCCAGTACTTC. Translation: CASSSLGLAGETQYF.

This chain's CDR3 is CSADWGTDTQYF. For the CDR3, the DNA is TGCAGTGCCGACTGGGGCACAGATACGCAGTATTTT. The V call is TRBV20-1, the J call TRBJ2-3, with D hard to call. The ends were cut back, 6 bases at V and 1 base at J, with 8 bases in the middle. The germline gives CDR1 DFQATT, CDR2 SNEGSKA (reference sequence). The length of the CDR3 is 12 residues.

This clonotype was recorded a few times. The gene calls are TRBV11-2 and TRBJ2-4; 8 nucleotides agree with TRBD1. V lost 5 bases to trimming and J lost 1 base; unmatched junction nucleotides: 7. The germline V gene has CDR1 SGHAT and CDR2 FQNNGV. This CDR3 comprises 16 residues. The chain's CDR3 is CASSPRDRRAKNIQYF. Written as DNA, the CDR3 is TGTGCCAGCAGCCCTCGGGACAGGAGGGCCAAAAACATTCAGTACTTC. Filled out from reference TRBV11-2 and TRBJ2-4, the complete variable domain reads EAGVAQSPRYKIIEKRQSVAFWCNPISGHATLYWYQQILGQGPKLLIQFQNNGVVDDSQLPKDRFSAERLKGVDSTLKIQPAKLEDSAVYLCASSPRDRRAKNIQYFGAGTRLSVL.

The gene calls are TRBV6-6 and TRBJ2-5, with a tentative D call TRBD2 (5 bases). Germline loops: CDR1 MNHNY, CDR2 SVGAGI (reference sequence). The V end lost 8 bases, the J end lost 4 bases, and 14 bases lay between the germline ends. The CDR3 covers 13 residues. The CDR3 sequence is CASGERTPETQYF. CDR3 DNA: TGTGCCAGCGGAGAGCGGACCCCAGAGACCCAGTACTTC.

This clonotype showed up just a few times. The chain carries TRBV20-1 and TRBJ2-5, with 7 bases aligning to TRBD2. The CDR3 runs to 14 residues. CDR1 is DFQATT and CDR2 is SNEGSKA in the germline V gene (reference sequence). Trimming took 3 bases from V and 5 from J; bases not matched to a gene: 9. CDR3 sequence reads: CSASRRGREETQYF. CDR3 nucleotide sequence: TGCAGTGCTAGTCGCCGAGGGAGGGAGGAGACCCAGTACTTC.

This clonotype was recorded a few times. The CDR3 spells CSAPRGGREYEQYF. Written as DNA, the CDR3 is TGCAGTGCTCCCCGAGGGGGGAGGGAATACGAGCAGTACTTC. The chain recombines TRBV20-1 with TRBJ2-7; possible D gene TRBD2, 7 bases. CDR3 length: 14 amino acids. Trimming cost V 5 bases and J 4 bases, with 18 bases left between them. The germline V gene has CDR1 DFQATT and CDR2 SNEGSKA (reference sequence).

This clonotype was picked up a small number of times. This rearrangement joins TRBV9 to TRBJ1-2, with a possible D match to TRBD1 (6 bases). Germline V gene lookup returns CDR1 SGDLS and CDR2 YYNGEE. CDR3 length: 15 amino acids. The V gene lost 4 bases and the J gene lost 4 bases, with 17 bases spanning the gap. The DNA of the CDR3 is TGTGCCAGCAGCACCGAAGGCCGGGGGCTCTATGGCTACACCTTC. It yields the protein CASSTEGRGLYGYTF.

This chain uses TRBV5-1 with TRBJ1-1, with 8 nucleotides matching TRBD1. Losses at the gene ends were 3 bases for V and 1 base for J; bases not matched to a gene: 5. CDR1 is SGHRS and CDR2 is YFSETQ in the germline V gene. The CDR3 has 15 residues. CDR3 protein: CASSYLQGANTEAFF. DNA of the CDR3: TGCGCCAGCAGCTACTTGCAGGGGGCGAACACTGAAGCTTTCTTT.

In DNA form, the CDR3 reads TGCGCCAGCAGCTTTGGGGGTACCCCAGAGACCCAGTACTTC. Translation gives CASSFGGTPETQYF. The V call is TRBV5-1, the J call TRBJ2-5; D possibly matches TRBD1 or TRBD2 (5 bases each). The CDR3 sequence is 14 residues long. Trimming took 2 bases from V and 4 from J, leaving 12 bases between them. Germline CDR1 reads SGHRS; CDR2 reads YFSETQ. The full variable domain, completed using reference TRBV5-1 and TRBJ2-5, is KAGVTQTPRYLIKTRGQQVTLSCSPISGHRSVSWYQQTPGQGLQFLFEYFSETQRNKGNFPGRFSGRQFSNSRSEMNVSTLELGDSALYLCASSFGGTPETQYFGPGTRLLVL.

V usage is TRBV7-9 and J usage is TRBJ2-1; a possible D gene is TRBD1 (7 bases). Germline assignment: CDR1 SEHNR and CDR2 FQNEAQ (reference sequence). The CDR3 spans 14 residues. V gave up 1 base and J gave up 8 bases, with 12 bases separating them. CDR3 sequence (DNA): TGTGCCAGCAGCTTAGGAGGAGGGGGCGATGAGCAGTTCTTC. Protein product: CASSLGGGGDEQFF.

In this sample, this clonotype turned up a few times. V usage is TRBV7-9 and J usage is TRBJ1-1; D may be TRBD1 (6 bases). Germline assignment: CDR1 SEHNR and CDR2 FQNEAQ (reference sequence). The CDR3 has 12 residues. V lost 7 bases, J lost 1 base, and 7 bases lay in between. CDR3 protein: CASTRGNTEAFF. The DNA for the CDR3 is TGTGCCAGCACCAGGGGGAACACTGAAGCTTTCTTT.